This TCR beta chain originates from a study of shared clonotypes between healthy human individuals. The CDR3 consists of 14 residues. Germline V gives CDR1 KGHSH, CDR2 LQKENI. The V end was cut by 3 bases, the J end by 4 bases, with 7 bases between. The assay was immunoSEQ multiplex PCR, and TCRdb's table has in-frame clones only and misses some. The sample has approximately 1,000,000 clones, 78% seen once. The sequence derives from a man younger than 35 in good health. Some clones in this sample may be carry-over from other donors' samples. The sample consisted of memory CD4+ T cells from PBMCs. Sample subset: CD45RA-negative fraction. The rearrangement joins TRBV18 to TRBJ2-6; D remains ambiguous. Here the CDR3 DNA reads TGTGCCAGCTCACCGACTCACGGGGCCAACGTCCTGACTTTC. Amino acid sequence: CASSPTHGANVLTF.